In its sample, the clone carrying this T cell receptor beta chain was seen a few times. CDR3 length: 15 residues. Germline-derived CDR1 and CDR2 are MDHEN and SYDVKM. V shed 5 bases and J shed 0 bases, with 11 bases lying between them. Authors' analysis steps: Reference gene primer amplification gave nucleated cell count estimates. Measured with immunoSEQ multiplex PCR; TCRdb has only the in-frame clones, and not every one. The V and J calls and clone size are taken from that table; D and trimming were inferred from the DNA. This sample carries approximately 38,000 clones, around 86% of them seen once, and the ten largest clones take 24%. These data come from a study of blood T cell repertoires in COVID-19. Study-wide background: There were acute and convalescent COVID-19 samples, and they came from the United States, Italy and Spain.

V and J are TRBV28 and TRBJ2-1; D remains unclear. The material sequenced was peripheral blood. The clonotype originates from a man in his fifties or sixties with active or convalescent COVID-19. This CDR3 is CASSPHSSSYNEQFF. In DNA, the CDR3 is TGTGCCAGCAGTCCCCACAGCAGCTCCTACAATGAGCAGTTCTTC.